The present T cell receptor (beta chain) was sequenced within a study of blood T cell repertoires in COVID-19. Study context: Nucleic acid was either cDNA or gDNA, and it came from T cells, B-cell-depleted T cells, or PBMCs.

As processed by the authors: How many nucleated cells were present was estimated from reference gene primer amplification. Only in-frame clones appear in the TCRdb table, and some are missing; sequencing was by immunoSEQ multiplex PCR. V and J calls plus clone size are reproduced from that table; the DNA served to infer D and trimming. Seen here are 95,000 to 110,000 clones, more than 70% observed once, and the top ten hold less than 5%. The germline gives CDR1 SGHRS, CDR2 YFSETQ. CDR3 size: 15 residues. The J segment lost 4 bases and the V segment lost 2 bases, leaving 4 bases of the junction unmatched.

The sequenced material came from peripheral blood. This chain links TRBV5-1 with TRBJ2-5; 11 nucleotides agree with TRBD2. The clonotype originates from a human donor in a cohort sampled during active COVID-19. The CDR3 loop reads CASSFFGLAGETQYF. DNA for the CDR3: TGCGCCAGCAGCTTTTTCGGACTAGCGGGAGAGACCCAGTACTTC.